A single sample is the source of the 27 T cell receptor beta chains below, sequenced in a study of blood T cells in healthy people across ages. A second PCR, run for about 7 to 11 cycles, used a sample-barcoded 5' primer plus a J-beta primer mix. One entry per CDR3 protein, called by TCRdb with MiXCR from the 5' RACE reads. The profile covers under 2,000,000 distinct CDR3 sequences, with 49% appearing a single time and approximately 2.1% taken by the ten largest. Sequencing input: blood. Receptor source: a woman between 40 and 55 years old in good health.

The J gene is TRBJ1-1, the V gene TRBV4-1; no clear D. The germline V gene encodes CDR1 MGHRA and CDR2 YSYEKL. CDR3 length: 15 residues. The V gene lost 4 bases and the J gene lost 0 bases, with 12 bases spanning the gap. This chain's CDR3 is CASSPLQTLNTEAFF. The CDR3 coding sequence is TGCGCCAGCAGCCCGCTCCAGACACTGAACACTGAAGCTTTCTTT.

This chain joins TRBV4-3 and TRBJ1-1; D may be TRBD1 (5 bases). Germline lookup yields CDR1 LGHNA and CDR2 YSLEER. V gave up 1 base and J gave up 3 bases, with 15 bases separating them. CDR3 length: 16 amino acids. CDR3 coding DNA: TGCGCCAGCAGCCAAGTATCGGAGGCGGGGGACACTGAAGCTTTCTTT. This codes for CASSQVSEAGDTEAFF.

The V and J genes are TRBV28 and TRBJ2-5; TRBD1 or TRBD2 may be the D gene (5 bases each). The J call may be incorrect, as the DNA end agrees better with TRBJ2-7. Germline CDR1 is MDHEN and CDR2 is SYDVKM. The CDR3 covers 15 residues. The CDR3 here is CASSLMGEVRDEQYF. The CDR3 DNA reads TGTGCCAGCAGTTTGATGGGGGAAGTGCGGGACGAGCAGTACTTC.

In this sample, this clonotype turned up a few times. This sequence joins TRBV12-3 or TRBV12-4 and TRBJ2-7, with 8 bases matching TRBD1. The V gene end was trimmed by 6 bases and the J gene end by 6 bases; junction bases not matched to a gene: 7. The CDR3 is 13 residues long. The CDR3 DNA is TGTGCCAGCAGCCGAGGACAGGGCGGCGAGCAGTACTTC. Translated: CASSRGQGGEQYF.

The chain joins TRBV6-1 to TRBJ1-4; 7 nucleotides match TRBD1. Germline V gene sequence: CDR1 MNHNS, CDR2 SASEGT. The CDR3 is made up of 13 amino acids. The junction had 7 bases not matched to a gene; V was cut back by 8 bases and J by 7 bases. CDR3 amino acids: CASATGIFEKLFF. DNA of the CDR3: TGTGCCAGCGCGACAGGGATTTTTGAAAAACTGTTTTTT.

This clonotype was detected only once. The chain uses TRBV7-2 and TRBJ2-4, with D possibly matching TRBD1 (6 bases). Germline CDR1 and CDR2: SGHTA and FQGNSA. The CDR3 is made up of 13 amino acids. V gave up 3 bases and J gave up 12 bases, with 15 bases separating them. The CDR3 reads CASSFEGWDTQYF. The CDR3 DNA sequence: TGTGCCAGCAGCTTTGAAGGCTGGGACACTCAGTACTTC.

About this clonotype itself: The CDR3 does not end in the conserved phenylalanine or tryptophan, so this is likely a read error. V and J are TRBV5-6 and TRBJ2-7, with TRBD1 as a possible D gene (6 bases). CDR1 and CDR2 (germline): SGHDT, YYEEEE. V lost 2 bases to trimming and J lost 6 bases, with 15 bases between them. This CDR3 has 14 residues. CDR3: CASSFGQGPCEQYI. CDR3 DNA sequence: TGTGCCAGCAGCTTCGGGCAGGGGCCCTGCGAGCAGTACATC.

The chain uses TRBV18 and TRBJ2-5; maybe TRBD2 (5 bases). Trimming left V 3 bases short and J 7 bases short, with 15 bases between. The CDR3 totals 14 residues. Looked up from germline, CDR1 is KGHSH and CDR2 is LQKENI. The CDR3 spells CASSPAGIGGTQYF. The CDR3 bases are TGTGCCAGCTCACCGGCCGGGATAGGAGGGACCCAGTACTTC.

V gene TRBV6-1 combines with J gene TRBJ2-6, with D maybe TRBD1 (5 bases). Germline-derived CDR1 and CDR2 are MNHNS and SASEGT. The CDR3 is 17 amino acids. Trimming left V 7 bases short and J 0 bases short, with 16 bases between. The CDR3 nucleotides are TGTGCCAGCAATCGATATCAGGGAAACTCTGGGGCCAACGTCCTGACTTTC. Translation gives CASNRYQGNSGANVLTF.

The CDR3: CASARELNTEAFF. In nucleotides, the CDR3 is TGCGCCAGCGCCAGGGAATTGAACACTGAAGCTTTCTTT. V usage is TRBV5-1 and J usage is TRBJ1-1; possible D gene TRBD1, 5 bases. V lost 7 bases and J 0 bases, leaving 10 bases between the germline ends. The CDR3 extends over 13 amino acids. The V gene's germline CDR1 is SGHRS and CDR2 YFSETQ.

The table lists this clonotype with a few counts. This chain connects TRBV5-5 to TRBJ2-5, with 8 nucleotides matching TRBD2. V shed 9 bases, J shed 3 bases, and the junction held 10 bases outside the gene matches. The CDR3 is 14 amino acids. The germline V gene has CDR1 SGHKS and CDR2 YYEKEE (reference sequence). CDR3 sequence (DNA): TGTGCCACTTCCCGTACGGGACTAGAAGAGACCCAGTACTTC. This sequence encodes CATSRTGLEETQYF.

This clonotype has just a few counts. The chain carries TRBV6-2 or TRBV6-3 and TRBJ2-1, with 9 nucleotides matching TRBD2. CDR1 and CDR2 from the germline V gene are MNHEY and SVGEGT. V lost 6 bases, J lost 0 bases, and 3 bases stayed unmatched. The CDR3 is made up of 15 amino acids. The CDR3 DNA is TGTGCCAGCAGAATAGCGGGGGCCTCCTACAATGAGCAGTTCTTC. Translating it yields CASRIAGASYNEQFF.

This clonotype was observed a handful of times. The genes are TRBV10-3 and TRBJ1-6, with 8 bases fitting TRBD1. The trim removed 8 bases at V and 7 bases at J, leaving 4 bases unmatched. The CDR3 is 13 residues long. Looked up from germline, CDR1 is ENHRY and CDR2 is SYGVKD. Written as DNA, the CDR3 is TGTGCCATCGGACAGGGATTCAATTCACCCCTCCACTTT. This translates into CAIGQGFNSPLHF.

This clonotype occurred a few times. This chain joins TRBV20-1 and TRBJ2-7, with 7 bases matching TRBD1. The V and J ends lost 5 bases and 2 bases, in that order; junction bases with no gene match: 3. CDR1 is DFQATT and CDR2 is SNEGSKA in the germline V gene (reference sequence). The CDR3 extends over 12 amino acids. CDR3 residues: CSAQGQTYEQYF. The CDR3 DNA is TGCAGTGCTCAGGGACAGACCTACGAGCAGTACTTC.

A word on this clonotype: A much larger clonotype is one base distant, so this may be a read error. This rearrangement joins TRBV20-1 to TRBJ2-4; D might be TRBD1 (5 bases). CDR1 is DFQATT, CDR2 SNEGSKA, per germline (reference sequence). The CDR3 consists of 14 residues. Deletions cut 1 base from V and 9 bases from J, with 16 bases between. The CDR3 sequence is CSARVPGLPSIQYF. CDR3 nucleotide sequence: TGCAGTGCTAGAGTGCCAGGGTTACCCAGCATTCAGTACTTC.

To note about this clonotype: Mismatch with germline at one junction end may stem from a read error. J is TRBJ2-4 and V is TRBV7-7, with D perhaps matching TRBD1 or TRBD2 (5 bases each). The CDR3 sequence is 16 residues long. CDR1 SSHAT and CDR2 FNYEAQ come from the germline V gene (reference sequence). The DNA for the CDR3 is TGTGCTAGCAGCTCAATCAGCCCCGACGTGGGGGACATTCAGTACTTC. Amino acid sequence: CASSSISPDVGDIQYF. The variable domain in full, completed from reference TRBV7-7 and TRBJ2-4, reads GAGVSQSPRYKVTKRGQDVTLRCDPISSHATLYWYQQALGQGPEFLTYFNYEAQPDKSGLPSDRFSAERPEGSISTLTIQRTEQRDSAMYRCASSSISPDVGDIQYFGAGTRLSVL.

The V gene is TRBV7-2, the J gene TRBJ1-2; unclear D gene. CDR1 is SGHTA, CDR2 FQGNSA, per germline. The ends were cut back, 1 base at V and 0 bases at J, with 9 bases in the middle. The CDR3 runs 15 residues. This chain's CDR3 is CASSLVRQTNYGYTF. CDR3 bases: TGTGCCAGCAGCTTAGTGCGGCAGACTAACTATGGCTACACCTTC. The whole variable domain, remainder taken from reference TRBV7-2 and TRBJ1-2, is GAGVSQSPSNKVTEKGKDVELRCDPISGHTALYWYRQSLGQGLEFLIYFQGNSAPDKSGLPSDRFSAERTGGSVSTLTIQRTQQEDSAVYLCASSLVRQTNYGYTFGSGTRLTVV.

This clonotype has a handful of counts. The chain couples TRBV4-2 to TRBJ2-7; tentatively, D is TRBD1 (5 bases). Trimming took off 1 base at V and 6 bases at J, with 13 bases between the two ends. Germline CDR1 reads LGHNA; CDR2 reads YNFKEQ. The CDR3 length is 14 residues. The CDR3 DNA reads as TGTGCCAGCAGCCAAGTTGCCAGGGATCCCGAGCAGTACTTC. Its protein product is CASSQVARDPEQYF.

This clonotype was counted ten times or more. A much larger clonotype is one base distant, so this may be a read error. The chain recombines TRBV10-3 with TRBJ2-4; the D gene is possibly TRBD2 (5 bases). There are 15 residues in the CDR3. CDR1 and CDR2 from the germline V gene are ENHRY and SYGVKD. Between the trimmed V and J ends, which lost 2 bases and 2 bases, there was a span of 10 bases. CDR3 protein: CAISEAGYSKNIQYF. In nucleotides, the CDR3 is TGTGCCATCAGTGAGGCGGGTTACTCCAAAAACATTCAGTACTTC.

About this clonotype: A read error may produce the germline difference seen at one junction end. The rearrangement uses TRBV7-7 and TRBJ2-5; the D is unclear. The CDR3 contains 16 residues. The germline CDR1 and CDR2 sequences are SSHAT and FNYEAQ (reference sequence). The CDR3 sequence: CASSLVGLIDQETQYF. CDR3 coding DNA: TGTGCTAGCAGCTTAGTTGGTCTAATCGATCAAGAGACCCAGTACTTC.

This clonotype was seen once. DNA for the CDR3: TGCGCCAGCAGCCAAGTAGGTCAGGGGCGACGTTCTGAAGCTTTCTTT. It specifies CASSQVGQGRRSEAFF. The V gene is TRBV4-3, the J gene TRBJ1-1, with D perhaps TRBD1 (6 bases). V lost 1 base and J 6 bases, leaving 18 bases between the germline ends. The germline CDR1 and CDR2 sequences are LGHNA and YSLEER. CDR3 length: 16 amino acids.

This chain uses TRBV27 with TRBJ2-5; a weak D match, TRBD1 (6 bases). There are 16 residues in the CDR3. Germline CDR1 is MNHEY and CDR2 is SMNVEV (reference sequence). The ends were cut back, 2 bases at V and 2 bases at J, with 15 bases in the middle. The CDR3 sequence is CASSLRLGQGQETQYF. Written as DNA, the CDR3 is TGTGCCAGCAGTTTAAGGCTCGGGCAGGGGCAAGAGACCCAGTACTTC.

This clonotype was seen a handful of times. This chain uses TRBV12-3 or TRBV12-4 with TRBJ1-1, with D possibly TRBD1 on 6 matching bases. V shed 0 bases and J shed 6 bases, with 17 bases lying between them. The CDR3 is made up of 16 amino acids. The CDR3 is CASSLALGGRGPEAFF. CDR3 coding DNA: TGTGCCAGCAGTTTAGCGTTGGGAGGCAGGGGACCTGAAGCTTTCTTT.

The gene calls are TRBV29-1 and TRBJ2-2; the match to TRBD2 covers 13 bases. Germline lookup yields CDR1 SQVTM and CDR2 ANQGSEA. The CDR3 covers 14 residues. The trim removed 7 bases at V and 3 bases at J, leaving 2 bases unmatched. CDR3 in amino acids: CSGTSGRDTGELFF. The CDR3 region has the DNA TGCAGCGGTACTAGCGGGAGGGACACCGGGGAGCTGTTTTTT.

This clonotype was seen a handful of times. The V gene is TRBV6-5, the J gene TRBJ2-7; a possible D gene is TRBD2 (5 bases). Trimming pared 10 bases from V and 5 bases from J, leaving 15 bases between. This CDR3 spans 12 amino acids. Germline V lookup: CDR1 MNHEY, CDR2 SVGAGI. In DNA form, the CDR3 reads TGTGCCACCCGGGGAGATACACACGAGCAGTACTTC. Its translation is CATRGDTHEQYF.

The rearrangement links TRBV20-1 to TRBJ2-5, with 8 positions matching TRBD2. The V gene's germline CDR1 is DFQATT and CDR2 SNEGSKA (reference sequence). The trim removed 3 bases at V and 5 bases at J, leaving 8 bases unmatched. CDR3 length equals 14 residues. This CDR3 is CSARIAGSQETQYF. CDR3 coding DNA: TGCAGTGCTAGGATAGCGGGGAGTCAGGAGACCCAGTACTTC.

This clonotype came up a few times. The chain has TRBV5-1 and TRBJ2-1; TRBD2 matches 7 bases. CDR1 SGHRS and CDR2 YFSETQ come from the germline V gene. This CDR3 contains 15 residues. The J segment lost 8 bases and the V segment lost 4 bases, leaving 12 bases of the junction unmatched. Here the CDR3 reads CASSTGTIGVDEQFF. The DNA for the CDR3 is TGCGCCAGCAGCACCGGGACTATCGGGGTCGATGAGCAGTTCTTC.